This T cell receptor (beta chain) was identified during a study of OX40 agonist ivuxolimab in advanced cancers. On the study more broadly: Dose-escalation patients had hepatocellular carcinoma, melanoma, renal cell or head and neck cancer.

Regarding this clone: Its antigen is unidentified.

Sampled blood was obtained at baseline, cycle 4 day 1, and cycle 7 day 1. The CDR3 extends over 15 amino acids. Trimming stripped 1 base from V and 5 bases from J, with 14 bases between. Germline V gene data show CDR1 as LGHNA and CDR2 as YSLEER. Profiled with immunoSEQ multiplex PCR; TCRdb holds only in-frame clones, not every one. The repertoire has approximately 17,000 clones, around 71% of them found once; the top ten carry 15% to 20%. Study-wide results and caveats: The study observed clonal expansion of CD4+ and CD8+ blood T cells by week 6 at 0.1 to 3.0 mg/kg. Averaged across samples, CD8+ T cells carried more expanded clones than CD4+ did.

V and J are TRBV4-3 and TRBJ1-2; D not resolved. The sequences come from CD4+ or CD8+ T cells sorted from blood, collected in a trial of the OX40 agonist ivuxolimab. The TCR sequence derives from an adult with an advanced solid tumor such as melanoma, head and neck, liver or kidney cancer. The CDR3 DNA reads TGCGCCAGCAGCCAAGTCGTCAGCGCTGAATATGGCTACACCTTC. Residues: CASSQVVSAEYGYTF.